Below are 10 T cell receptor beta chains sequenced from a single sample in a study of response to subunit inactivated influenza vaccine. Each CDR3 protein gets one entry after TCRdb re-called the RT-PCR reads with MiXCR. Of roughly 790,000 distinct CDR3 sequences in the sample, less than 25% were seen once. This material consisted of PBMCs from blood, taken about 5 days after vaccination. The receptor source for this set is a middle-aged man who received an inactivated influenza vaccine.

The V call is TRBV29-1, the J call TRBJ2-1; tentatively, D is TRBD1 (6 bases). Germline lookup yields CDR1 SQVTM and CDR2 ANQGSEA. V was clipped by 6 bases and J by 15 bases, with 27 bases between them. This CDR3 has 14 residues. The CDR3 loop is CSVALNEGGRGLFF. The CDR3 DNA sequence: TGCAGCGTAGCCCTAAACGAAGGGGGTCGGGGTCTGTTCTTC.

The chain uses TRBV9 and TRBJ1-3; D may be TRBD1 (6 bases). The CDR3 totals 17 residues. V gave up 3 bases and J gave up 8 bases, with 24 bases separating them. Germline assignment: CDR1 SGDLS and CDR2 YYNGEE. In DNA form, the CDR3 reads TGTGCCAGCAGCGAAGGACAGTTAAGGGTGAAGTTGGACACCATATATTTT. Its protein product is CASSEGQLRVKLDTIYF.

This clonotype was counted a few times. This chain uses TRBV6-1 with TRBJ2-5; 7 bases are a match to TRBD2. The CDR3 has 13 residues. Germline lookup yields CDR1 MNHNS and CDR2 SASEGT. V lost 4 bases and J lost 5; bases outside the gene matches: 4. The CDR3 region is CASSGGRDETQYF. CDR3 coding DNA: TGTGCCAGCAGTGGCGGGAGAGACGAGACCCAGTACTTC.

This clonotype was detected many times. The rearrangement uses TRBV10-3 and TRBJ2-1, with TRBD1 identical over 11 bases. This CDR3 region has 15 residues. Per germline, CDR1 ENHRY and CDR2 SYGVKD. The J segment lost 12 bases and the V segment lost 10 bases, leaving 17 bases of the junction unmatched. The CDR3 DNA is TGTGCCACCTGGCTGGGACAGGGGGGATCGATGGGGCAGTTCTTC. Amino acids: CATWLGQGGSMGQFF.

The chain combines TRBV5-5 with TRBJ2-1; 14 bases line up with TRBD2. The germline V gene encodes CDR1 SGHKS and CDR2 YYEKEE (reference sequence). The CDR3 loop spans 16 amino acids. V shed 3 bases and J 9 bases; nucleotides not matched to a gene: 8. The CDR3 sequence is CASSWTTSGRALEQFF. CDR3 bases: TGTGCCAGCAGCTGGACGACTAGCGGGAGGGCCCTTGAGCAGTTCTTC.

J is TRBJ1-3 and V is TRBV5-6, with D unresolved. Between the trimmed V and J ends, which lost 2 bases and 0 bases, there was a span of 6 bases. The length of the CDR3 is 14 residues. Per the germline V gene, CDR1 is SGHDT and CDR2 is YYEEEE. The CDR3 DNA reads as TGTGCCAGCAGCTTAGATCCCTCTGGAAACACCATATATTTT. As protein: CASSLDPSGNTIYF.

This clonotype was counted a few times. The chain is built from TRBV10-3 and TRBJ1-1, with D possibly matching TRBD1 (5 bases). From germline, CDR1 is ENHRY and CDR2 SYGVKD. V lost 1 base and J 2 bases, leaving 11 bases between the germline ends. The CDR3 contains 15 residues. The CDR3 here is CAISELQGINTEAFF. The DNA for the CDR3 is TGTGCCATCAGTGAGTTGCAGGGCATAAACACTGAAGCTTTCTTT.

This clonotype was recorded a few times. This chain joins TRBV12-3 or TRBV12-4 and TRBJ1-1; 7 bases map to TRBD1. The trim removed 6 bases at V and 11 bases at J, leaving 12 bases unmatched. The CDR3 has 13 residues. The CDR3 DNA reads as TGTGCCAGCAGACGCGGACAGGCCCGGATGGCTTTCTTT. It translates to CASRRGQARMAFF.

This chain links TRBV9 with TRBJ1-6; D not certain. Germline V gives CDR1 SGDLS, CDR2 YYNGEE. The CDR3 has 15 amino acids. Trimming shortened V by 4 bases and J by 5 bases, and 13 bases separated the two germline ends. CDR3 loop: CASSTSGPNNSPLHF. Written as DNA, the CDR3 is TGTGCCAGCAGCACTTCAGGACCGAATAATTCACCCCTCCACTTT.

The rearrangement links TRBV6-2 or TRBV6-3 to TRBJ2-7; TRBD1 agrees at 9 bases. CDR3 length: 17 residues. Unmatched junction bases numbered 8, after V lost 2 bases and J lost 0 bases. In germline, CDR1 is MNHEY, CDR2 SVGEGT. The CDR3: CASSYVVGTGSSYEQYF. As DNA, the CDR3 is TGTGCCAGCAGTTACGTGGTCGGGACAGGGAGCTCCTACGAGCAGTACTTC.